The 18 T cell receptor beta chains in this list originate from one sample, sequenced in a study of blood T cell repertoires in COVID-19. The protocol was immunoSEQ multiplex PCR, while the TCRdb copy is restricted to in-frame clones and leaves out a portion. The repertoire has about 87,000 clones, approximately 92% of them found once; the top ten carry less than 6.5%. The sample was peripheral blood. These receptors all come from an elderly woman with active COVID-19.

This chain's CDR3 is CASSRSVGEGQETQYF. The CDR3 DNA reads TGCGCCAGCAGCCGAAGCGTGGGGGAGGGCCAAGAGACCCAGTACTTC. The chain combines TRBV5-1 with TRBJ2-5; 7 bases align to TRBD2. CDR1 and CDR2 (germline): SGHRS, YFSETQ. The CDR3 has 16 amino acids. Trimming at V came to 4 bases and at J to 1 base, leaving 10 bases not matched to a gene.

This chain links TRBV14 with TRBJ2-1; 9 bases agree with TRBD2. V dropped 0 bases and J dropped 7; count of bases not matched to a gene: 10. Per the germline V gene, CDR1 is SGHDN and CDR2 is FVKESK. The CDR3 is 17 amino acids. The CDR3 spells CASSQDPAGGPGNEQFF. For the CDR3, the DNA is TGTGCCAGCAGCCAAGATCCTGCGGGAGGGCCAGGGAATGAGCAGTTCTTC.

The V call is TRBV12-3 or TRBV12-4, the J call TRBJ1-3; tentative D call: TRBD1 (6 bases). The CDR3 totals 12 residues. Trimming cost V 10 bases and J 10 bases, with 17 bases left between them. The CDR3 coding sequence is TGTGCCATCGGGGCAGGGGTTGTAACCATATATTTT. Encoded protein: CAIGAGVVTIYF.

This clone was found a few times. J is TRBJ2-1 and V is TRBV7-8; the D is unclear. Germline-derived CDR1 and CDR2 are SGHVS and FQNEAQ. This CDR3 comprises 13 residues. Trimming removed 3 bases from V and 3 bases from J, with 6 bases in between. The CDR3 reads CASSFQNYNEQFF. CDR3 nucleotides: TGTGCCAGCAGCTTTCAGAACTACAATGAGCAGTTCTTC. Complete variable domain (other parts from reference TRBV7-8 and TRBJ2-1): GAGVSQSPRYKVAKRGQDVALRCDPISGHVSLFWYQQALGQGPEFLTYFQNEAQLDKSGLPSDRFFAERPEGSVSTLKIQRTQQEDSAVYLCASSFQNYNEQFFGPGTRLTVL.

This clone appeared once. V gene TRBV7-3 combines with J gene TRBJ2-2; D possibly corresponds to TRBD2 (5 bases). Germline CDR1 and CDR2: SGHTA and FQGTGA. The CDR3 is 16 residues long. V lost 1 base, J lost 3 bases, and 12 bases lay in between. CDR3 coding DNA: TGTGCCAGCAGCTTAAGTGGGAGTAGAGACACCGGGGAGCTGTTTTTT. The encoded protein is CASSLSGSRDTGELFF.

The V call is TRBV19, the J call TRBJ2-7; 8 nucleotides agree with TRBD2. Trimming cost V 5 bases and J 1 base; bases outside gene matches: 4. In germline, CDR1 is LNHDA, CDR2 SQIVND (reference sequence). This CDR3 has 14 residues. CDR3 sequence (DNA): TGTGCCAGTAGTTACGAGCGGGAGTCCTACGAGCAGTACTTC. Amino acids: CASSYERESYEQYF.

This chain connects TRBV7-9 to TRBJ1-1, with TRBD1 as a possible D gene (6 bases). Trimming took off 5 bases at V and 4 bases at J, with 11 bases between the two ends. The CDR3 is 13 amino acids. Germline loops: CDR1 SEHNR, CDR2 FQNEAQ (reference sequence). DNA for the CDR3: TGTGCCAGCAGCGACGGACAGTTCACTGAAGCTTTCTTT. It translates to CASSDGQFTEAFF.

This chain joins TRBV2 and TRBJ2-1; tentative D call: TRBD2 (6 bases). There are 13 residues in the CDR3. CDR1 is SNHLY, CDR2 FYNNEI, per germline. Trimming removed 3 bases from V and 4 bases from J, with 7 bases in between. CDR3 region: CASSEGTYNEQFF. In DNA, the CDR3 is TGTGCCAGCAGTGAGGGGACTTACAATGAGCAGTTCTTC.

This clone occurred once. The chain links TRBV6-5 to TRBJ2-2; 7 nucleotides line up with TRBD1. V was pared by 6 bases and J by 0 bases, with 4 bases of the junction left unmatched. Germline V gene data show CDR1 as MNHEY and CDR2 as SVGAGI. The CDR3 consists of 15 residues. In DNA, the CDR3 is TGTGCCAGCAGGCCCGGGACAGCGAACACCGGGGAGCTGTTTTTT. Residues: CASRPGTANTGELFF.

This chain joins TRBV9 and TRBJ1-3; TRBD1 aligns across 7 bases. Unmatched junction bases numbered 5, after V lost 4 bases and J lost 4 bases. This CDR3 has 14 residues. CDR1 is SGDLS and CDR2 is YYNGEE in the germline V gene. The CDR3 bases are TGTGCCAGCAGCCGGGAGGGGGCCGGAAACACCATATATTTT. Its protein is CASSREGAGNTIYF.

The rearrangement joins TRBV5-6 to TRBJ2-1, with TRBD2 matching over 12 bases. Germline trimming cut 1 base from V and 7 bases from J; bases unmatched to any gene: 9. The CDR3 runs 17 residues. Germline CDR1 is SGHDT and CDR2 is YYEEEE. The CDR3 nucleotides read TGTGCCAGCAGCTTGAACCTAGCGGGAGGGCCTCAGAATGAGCAGTTCTTC. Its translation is CASSLNLAGGPQNEQFF.

The CDR3 bases are TGTGCCAGCAGTTGGGGAGCGGGAGAAAGCACAGATACGCAGTATTTT. Its translation: CASSWGAGESTDTQYF. This chain uses TRBV28 with TRBJ2-3, with 8 nucleotides matching TRBD2. Germline loops: CDR1 MDHEN, CDR2 SYDVKM. J lost 0 bases, V lost 4 bases, and 6 bases had no gene match. The CDR3 is made up of 16 amino acids.

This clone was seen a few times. The CDR3 DNA reads as TGTGCCAGCAGCTCTAAATCGCCGGGCACTGAAGCTTTCTTT. This translates into CASSSKSPGTEAFF. This chain connects TRBV7-9 to TRBJ1-1; D is unresolved. Trimming cost V 4 bases and J 4 bases, with 13 bases left between them. Germline lookup yields CDR1 SEHNR and CDR2 FQNEAQ (reference sequence). CDR3 length: 14 amino acids.

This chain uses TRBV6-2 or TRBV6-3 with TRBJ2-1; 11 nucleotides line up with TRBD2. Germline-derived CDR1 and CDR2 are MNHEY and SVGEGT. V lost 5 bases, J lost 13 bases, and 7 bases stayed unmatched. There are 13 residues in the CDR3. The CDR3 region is CASSTGLAGGQFF. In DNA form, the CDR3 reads TGTGCCAGCAGTACAGGGCTAGCGGGAGGTCAGTTCTTC.

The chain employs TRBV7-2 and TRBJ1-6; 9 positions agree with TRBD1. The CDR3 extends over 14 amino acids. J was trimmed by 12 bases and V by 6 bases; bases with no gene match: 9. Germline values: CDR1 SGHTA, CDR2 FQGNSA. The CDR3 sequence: CASRPGTGKIPLHF. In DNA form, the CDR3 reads TGTGCCAGCAGACCCGGGACAGGGAAAATACCCCTCCACTTT.

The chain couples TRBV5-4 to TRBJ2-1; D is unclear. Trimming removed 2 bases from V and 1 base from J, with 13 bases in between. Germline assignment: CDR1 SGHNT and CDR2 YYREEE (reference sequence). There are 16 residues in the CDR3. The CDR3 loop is CASSFSSGMSYNEQFF. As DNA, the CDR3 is TGTGCCAGCAGCTTTAGTAGTGGTATGTCCTACAATGAGCAGTTCTTC.

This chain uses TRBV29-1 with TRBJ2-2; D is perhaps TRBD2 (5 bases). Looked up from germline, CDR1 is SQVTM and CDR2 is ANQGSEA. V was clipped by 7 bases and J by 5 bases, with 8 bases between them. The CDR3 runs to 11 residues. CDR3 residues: CSARGTGELFF. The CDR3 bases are TGCAGCGCCCGGGGTACCGGGGAGCTGTTTTTT.

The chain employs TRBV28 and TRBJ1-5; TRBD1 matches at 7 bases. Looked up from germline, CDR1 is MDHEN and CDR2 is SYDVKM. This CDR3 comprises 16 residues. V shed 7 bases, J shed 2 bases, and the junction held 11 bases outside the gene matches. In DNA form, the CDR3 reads TGTGCCAGCACGAGAGGGGGCCTTAGACGCAATCAGCCCCAGCATTTT. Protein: CASTRGGLRRNQPQHF.